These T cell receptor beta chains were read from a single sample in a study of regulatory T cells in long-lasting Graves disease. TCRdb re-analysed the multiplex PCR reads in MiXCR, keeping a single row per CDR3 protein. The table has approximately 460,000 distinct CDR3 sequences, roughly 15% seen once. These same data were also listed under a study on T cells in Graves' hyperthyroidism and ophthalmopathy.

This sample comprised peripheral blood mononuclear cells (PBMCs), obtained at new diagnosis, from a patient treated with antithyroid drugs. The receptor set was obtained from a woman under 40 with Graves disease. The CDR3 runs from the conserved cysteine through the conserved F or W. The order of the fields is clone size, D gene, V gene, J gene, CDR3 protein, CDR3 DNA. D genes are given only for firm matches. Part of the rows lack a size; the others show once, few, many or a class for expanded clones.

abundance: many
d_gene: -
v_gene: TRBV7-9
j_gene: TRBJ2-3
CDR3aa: CASSLASATDTQYF
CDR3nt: TGTGCCAGCAGCTTAGCTAGCGCCACAGATACGCAGTATTTT

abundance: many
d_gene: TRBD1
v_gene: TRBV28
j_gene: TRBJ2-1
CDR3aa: CASSLYTGTGGINEQFF
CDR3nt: TGTGCCAGCAGTTTATACACCGGGACAGGGGGCATCAATGAGCAGTTCTTC

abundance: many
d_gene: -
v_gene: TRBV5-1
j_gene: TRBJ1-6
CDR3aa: CASSLAFLNSPLHF
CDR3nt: TGCGCCAGCAGCTTGGCATTCCTGAATTCACCCCTCCACTTT

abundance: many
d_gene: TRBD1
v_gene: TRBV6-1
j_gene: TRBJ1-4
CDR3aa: CASGLAGQGHEKLFF
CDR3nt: TGTGCCAGCGGATTAGCGGGACAGGGTCATGAAAAACTGTTTTTT

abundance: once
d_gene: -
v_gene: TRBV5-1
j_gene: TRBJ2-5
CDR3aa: CASSLADSVGETQYF
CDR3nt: TGCGCCAGCAGCTTGGCCGACAGCGTGGGGGAGACCCAGTACTTC

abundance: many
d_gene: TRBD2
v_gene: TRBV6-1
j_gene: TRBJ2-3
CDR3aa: CASSDAGGRPGVDTQYF
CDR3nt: TGTGCCAGCAGTGATGCCGGCGGGAGGCCCGGGGTGGATACGCAGTATTTT

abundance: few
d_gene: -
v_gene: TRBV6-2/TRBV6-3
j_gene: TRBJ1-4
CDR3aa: CASRPGDTTNEKLFF
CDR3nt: TGTGCCAGCAGACCGGGAGATACAACTAATGAAAAACTGTTTTTT

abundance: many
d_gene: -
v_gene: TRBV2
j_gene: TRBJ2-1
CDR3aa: CASSEPLLRQFF
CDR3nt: TGTGCCAGCAGCGAACCCCTCTTGCGGCAGTTCTTC

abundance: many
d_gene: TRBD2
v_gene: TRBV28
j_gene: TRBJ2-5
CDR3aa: CASSTSGRARETQYF
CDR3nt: TGTGCCAGCAGTACTAGCGGGAGGGCCCGGGAGACCCAGTACTTC

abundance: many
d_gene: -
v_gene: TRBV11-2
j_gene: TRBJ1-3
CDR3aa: CASSLGPSSGNTIYF
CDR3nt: TGTGCCAGCAGCTTAGGCCCGAGCTCTGGAAACACCATATATTTT

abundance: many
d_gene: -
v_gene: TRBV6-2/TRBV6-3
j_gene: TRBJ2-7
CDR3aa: CASALRTETYEQYF
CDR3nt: TGTGCCAGCGCCCTTCGCACAGAGACCTACGAGCAGTACTTC

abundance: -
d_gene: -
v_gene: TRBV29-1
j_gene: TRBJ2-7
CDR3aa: CSVAQYNEQYF
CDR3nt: TGCAGCGTTGCCCAGTACAATGAGCAGTACTTC

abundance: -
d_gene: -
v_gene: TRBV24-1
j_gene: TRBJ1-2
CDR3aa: CATSDLYSSYGYTF
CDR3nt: TGTGCCACCAGTGATTTGTACAGTTCCTATGGCTACACCTTC

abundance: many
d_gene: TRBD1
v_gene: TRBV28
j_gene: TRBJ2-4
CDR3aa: CASSFRDRVGNIQYF
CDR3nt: TGTGCCAGCAGTTTCCGGGACAGGGTTGGAAACATTCAGTACTTC

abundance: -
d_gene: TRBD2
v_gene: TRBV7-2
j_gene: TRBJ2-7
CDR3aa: CASSLVGGSGYEQYF
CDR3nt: TGTGCCAGCAGCTTAGTTGGCGGGAGTGGGTACGAGCAGTACTTC

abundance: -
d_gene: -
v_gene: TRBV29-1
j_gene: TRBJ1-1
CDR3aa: CSVEQTEAFF
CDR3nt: TGCAGCGTTGAGCAAACTGAAGCTTTCTTT

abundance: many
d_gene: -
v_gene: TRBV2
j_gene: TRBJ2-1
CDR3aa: CASNAVLYNEQFF
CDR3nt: TGTGCCAGCAATGCAGTCCTCTACAATGAGCAGTTCTTC

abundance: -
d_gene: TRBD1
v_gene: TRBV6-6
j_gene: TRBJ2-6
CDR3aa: CASSYSLGTGGKLAGANVLTF
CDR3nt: TGTGCCAGCAGTTACTCGTTAGGGACAGGGGGGAAATTGGCTGGGGCCAACGTCCTGACTTTC

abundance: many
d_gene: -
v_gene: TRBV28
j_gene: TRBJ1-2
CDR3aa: CASSRQDYGYTF
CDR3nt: TGTGCCAGCAGTAGACAGGACTATGGCTACACCTTC